Following are 5 T cell receptor beta chains from one sample sequenced in a study of cytomegalovirus exposure and HLA in healthy donors. The PCR contained 60 Vbeta and 13 Jbeta primers. Sequencing used immunoSEQ multiplex PCR; TCRdb keeps in-frame clones, though not all of them. The table includes 90,000 or so clones, 65% to 90% detected once. Input material: PBMCs. The receptors shown here come from a man younger than 45 in good health and CMV-seropositive.

The chain combines TRBV4-1 with TRBJ1-4, with D unresolved. The V and J ends lost 3 bases and 8 bases respectively, with 13 bases between them. Germline CDR1 reads MGHRA; CDR2 reads YSYEKL. The CDR3 covers 14 residues. CDR3 DNA: TGCGCCAGCAGCCACTTGGACTTGGGGGAAAAACTGTTTTTT. Its protein is CASSHLDLGEKLFF.

The chain is built from TRBV5-4 and TRBJ2-7, with TRBD1 matching over 9 bases. The CDR3 length is 15 residues. V lost 3 bases, J lost 0 bases, and 4 bases stayed unmatched. Germline lookup yields CDR1 SGHNT and CDR2 YYREEE (reference sequence). This chain's CDR3 is CASSSRDRASYEQYF. In DNA form, the CDR3 reads TGTGCCAGCAGCTCCCGGGACAGGGCCTCCTACGAGCAGTACTTC.

The CDR3 sequence is CATAEVNEQFF. CDR3 nucleotides: TGTGCCACAGCGGAGGTCAATGAGCAGTTCTTC. The J gene is TRBJ2-1, the V gene TRBV7-2, with D perhaps TRBD2 (5 bases). The CDR3 sequence is 11 residues long. Germline V gives CDR1 SGHTA, CDR2 FQGNSA. V was cut by 10 bases and J by 6 bases, with 10 bases left in between.

V and J are TRBV5-1 and TRBJ2-3; D gene ambiguous. The CDR3 runs 15 residues. Germline V CDR1 and CDR2: SGHRS, YFSETQ. The ends were cut back, 0 bases at V and 3 bases at J, with 11 bases in the middle. The DNA of the CDR3 is TGCGCCAGCAGCTTGGGCGCCGGTACTACAGATACGCAGTATTTT. It is translated as CASSLGAGTTDTQYF.

The chain combines TRBV5-5 with TRBJ2-7; D ambiguous. The CDR3 totals 14 residues. V was pared by 2 bases and J by 6 bases, with 15 bases between. Per the germline V gene, CDR1 is SGHKS and CDR2 is YYEKEE (reference sequence). CDR3 protein: CASSFPPLASEQYF. The CDR3 coding sequence is TGTGCCAGCAGCTTCCCCCCGTTGGCTTCCGAGCAGTACTTC.